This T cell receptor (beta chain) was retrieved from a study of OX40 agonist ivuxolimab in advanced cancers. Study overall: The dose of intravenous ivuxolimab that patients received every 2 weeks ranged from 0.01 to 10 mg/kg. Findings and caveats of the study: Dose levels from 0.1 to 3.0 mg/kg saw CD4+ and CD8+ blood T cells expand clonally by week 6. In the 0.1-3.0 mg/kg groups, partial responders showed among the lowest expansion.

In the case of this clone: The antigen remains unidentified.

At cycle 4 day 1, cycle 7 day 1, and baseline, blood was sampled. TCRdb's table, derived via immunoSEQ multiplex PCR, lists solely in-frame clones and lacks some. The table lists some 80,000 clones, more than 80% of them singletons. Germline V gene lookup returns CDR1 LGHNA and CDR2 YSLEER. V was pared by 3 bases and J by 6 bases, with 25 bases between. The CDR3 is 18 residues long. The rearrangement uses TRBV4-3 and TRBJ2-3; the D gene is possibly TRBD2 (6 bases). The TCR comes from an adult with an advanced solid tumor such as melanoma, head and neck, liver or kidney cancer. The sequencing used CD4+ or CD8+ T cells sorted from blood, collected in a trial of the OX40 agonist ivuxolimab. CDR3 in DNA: TGCGCCAGCAGCCAGGTCGCCCGGGACTCCGGGGGAGGTGATACGCAGTATTTT. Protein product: CASSQVARDSGGGDTQYF.